These 29 T cell receptor beta chains came from one sample sequenced in a study. TCRdb reprocessed the RT-PCR reads with MiXCR, giving one entry per CDR3 protein. The data show about 680,000 distinct CDR3 sequences, 11% to 15% seen once. The source material was memory CD4+ T cells from blood. The receptors derive from a female donor in good health, serving as a healthy control.

This clonotype was counted between two and nine times. This chain connects TRBV28 to TRBJ2-7; 11 bases are a match to TRBD1. Germline values: CDR1 MDHEN, CDR2 SYDVKM. Trimming took 5 bases from V and 2 from J; bases not matched to a gene: 8. The CDR3 covers 16 residues. Here the CDR3 DNA reads TGTGCCAGCAGTCCCGGACAGGGGGCGGTGACCTACGAGCAGTACTTC. It is translated as CASSPGQGAVTYEQYF.

This clonotype has a handful of counts. The chain joins TRBV5-5 to TRBJ1-2, with 7 bases that match TRBD1. The CDR3 covers 14 residues. Germline CDR1 reads SGHKS; CDR2 reads YYEKEE (reference sequence). The V and J ends lost 2 bases and 6 bases, in that order; junction bases with no gene match: 7. CDR3 amino acids: CASSFTGDGDGYTF. The CDR3, as DNA: TGTGCCAGCAGCTTCACAGGGGACGGGGATGGCTACACCTTC.

A few counts support this clonotype. This chain joins TRBV7-3 and TRBJ2-2; tentatively, D is TRBD2 (5 bases). The germline gives CDR1 SGHTA, CDR2 FQGTGA. This CDR3 has 14 amino acids. Between the trimmed V and J ends, which lost 6 bases and 4 bases, there was a span of 12 bases. CDR3 nucleotide sequence: TGTGCCAGCAGGTCGGGGTTTGCCACCGGGGAGCTGTTTTTT. Protein sequence: CASRSGFATGELFF.

The table lists this clonotype with a count of one. A read error is possible here, since a much larger clone lies one base away. The rearrangement links TRBV12-3 or TRBV12-4 to TRBJ2-7, with unresolved D. The CDR3 has 13 amino acids. V shed 5 bases and J shed 5 bases, with 13 bases lying between them. In DNA, the CDR3 is TGTGCCAGCAGTCTTAGAATGGTCGACGAGCAGTACTTC. Its protein is CASSLRMVDEQYF.

This clonotype was found a few times. The chain combines TRBV7-8 with TRBJ1-5, with no clear D. Between the trimmed V and J ends, which lost 1 base and 3 bases, there was a span of 10 bases. The CDR3 runs to 15 residues. The germline CDR1 and CDR2 sequences are SGHVS and FQNEAQ. Here the CDR3 reads CASSLVGGDNQPQHF. The CDR3 nucleotides are TGTGCCAGCAGCTTAGTCGGTGGCGACAATCAGCCCCAGCATTTT.

This chain joins TRBV7-9 and TRBJ2-3; D may be TRBD2 (7 bases). Germline V gene lookup returns CDR1 SEHNR and CDR2 FQNEAQ (reference sequence). V gave up 1 base and J gave up 5 bases, with 16 bases separating them. The CDR3 has 16 amino acids. CDR3 sequence reads: CASSLGQGGGQDTQYF. The CDR3 nucleotides read TGTGCCAGCAGCTTAGGTCAAGGCGGGGGCCAAGATACGCAGTATTTT.

The chain links TRBV20-1 to TRBJ2-3, with D perhaps TRBD2 (5 bases). V shed 1 base and J shed 4 bases, with 9 bases lying between them. The CDR3 loop spans 13 amino acids. Germline lookup yields CDR1 DFQATT and CDR2 SNEGSKA (reference sequence). The CDR3 bases are TGCAGTGCTAGAGGTGCGCGGGCAGATACGCAGTATTTT. This sequence encodes CSARGARADTQYF.

This clonotype was detected a few times. This sequence joins TRBV18 and TRBJ1-2, with a weak D call TRBD1 (5 bases). Trimming stripped 3 bases from V and 3 bases from J, with 11 bases between. Per the germline V gene, CDR1 is KGHSH and CDR2 is LQKENI. CDR3 length: 14 residues. The CDR3, as DNA: TGTGCCAGCTCACCCTCCGGGACGGACTATGGCTACACCTTC. Translating gives CASSPSGTDYGYTF. The full variable domain, in which reference TRBV18 and TRBJ1-2 provide the parts outside the CDR3, is NAGVMQNPRHLVRRRGQEARLRCSPMKGHSHVYWYRQLPEEGLKFMVYLQKENIIDESGMPKERFSAEFPKEGPSILRIQQVVRGDSAAYFCASSPSGTDYGYTFGSGTRLTVV.

This clonotype was counted between two and nine times. The chain uses TRBV9 and TRBJ1-1; no firm D call. Looked up from germline, CDR1 is SGDLS and CDR2 is YYNGEE. The CDR3 length is 15 residues. The germline V and J ends were trimmed by 3 bases and 5 bases, with 17 bases remaining between them. The CDR3 DNA follows: TGTGCCAGCAGCGCAAAGGACCCTGGTGGGACTGAAGCTTTCTTT. Its protein product is CASSAKDPGGTEAFF.

This clonotype was observed a handful of times. The chain uses TRBV18 and TRBJ1-4, with 11 bases identical to TRBD1. Germline V gene lookup returns CDR1 KGHSH and CDR2 LQKENI. After removal of 6 bases from V and 6 bases from J, the junction contained 6 bases not matched to a gene. The CDR3 is 15 amino acids. The CDR3 DNA reads as TGTGCCAGCTCCCGAGGACAGGGGGCGTATGAAAAACTGTTTTTT. Translating it yields CASSRGQGAYEKLFF.

In the case of this clonotype: One end of the junction is discordant with germline, which a read error may explain. The V and J genes are TRBV6-5 and TRBJ2-7; D tentatively reads TRBD1 or TRBD2 (7 bases each). The germline V gene encodes CDR1 MNHEY and CDR2 SVGAGI. The CDR3 runs to 13 residues. CDR3 loop: CSSSRQGGYEQYF. The CDR3 DNA follows: TGCTCCAGCAGTCGTCAGGGGGGGTACGAGCAGTACTTC.

This clonotype was detected only a few times. CDR3 DNA sequence: TGTGCCAGCCGAAAACTAGCGGGAAGCAATGAGCAGTTCTTC. It is translated as CASRKLAGSNEQFF. This chain links TRBV12-3 or TRBV12-4 with TRBJ2-1; 10 nucleotides line up with TRBD2. V lost 8 bases, J lost 6 bases, and 7 bases stayed unmatched. The CDR3 is 14 amino acids.

The chain couples TRBV5-1 to TRBJ2-1; 7 bases fit TRBD2. Germline values: CDR1 SGHRS, CDR2 YFSETQ. Trimming cost V 6 bases and J 4 bases; bases outside gene matches: 7. CDR3 length equals 14 residues. The CDR3 DNA follows: TGCGCCAGCAATCCGGGGGGAATTTACAATGAGCAGTTCTTC. Its translation is CASNPGGIYNEQFF.

This clonotype was recorded a few times. The V call is TRBV5-1, the J call TRBJ2-1; D possibly corresponds to TRBD1 (6 bases). The germline gives CDR1 SGHRS, CDR2 YFSETQ. The CDR3 runs to 15 residues. V lost 6 bases to trimming and J lost 4 bases, with 17 bases between them. The CDR3 DNA follows: TGCGCCAGCACCCGGGACAAAATTCAATACAATGAGCAGTTCTTC. This encodes CASTRDKIQYNEQFF. Complete variable domain (other parts from reference TRBV5-1 and TRBJ2-1): KAGVTQTPRYLIKTRGQQVTLSCSPISGHRSVSWYQQTPGQGLQFLFEYFSETQRNKGNFPGRFSGRQFSNSRSEMNVSTLELGDSALYLCASTRDKIQYNEQFFGPGTRLTVL.

This rearrangement joins TRBV3-1 to TRBJ2-7; 7 bases match TRBD2. The end of the DNA is better explained by TRBJ2-1, so the J call may be wrong. The CDR3 runs 17 residues. Germline V gives CDR1 LGHDT, CDR2 YNNKEL (reference sequence). This chain's CDR3 is CASSQFLRASGNYEQFF. CDR3 nucleotides: TGTGCCAGCAGCCAATTCCTTCGGGCTAGCGGCAACTACGAGCAGTTCTTC.

The V and J genes are TRBV20-1 and TRBJ1-2; TRBD1 is a possible D gene (5 bases). Germline CDR1 reads DFQATT; CDR2 reads SNEGSKA (reference sequence). V lost 0 bases and J lost 5, with 10 bases in between. The CDR3 contains 13 residues. DNA of the CDR3: TGCAGTGCTAGAGACGGGACGGCATATGGCTACACCTTC. This codes for CSARDGTAYGYTF.

This clonotype has a handful of counts. The V and J genes are TRBV20-1 and TRBJ2-1; no reliable D call. Trimming removed 6 bases at V and 12 bases at J, with 15 bases between. The CDR3 sequence is 11 residues long. Per the germline V gene, CDR1 is DFQATT and CDR2 is SNEGSKA (reference sequence). The CDR3, as DNA: TGCAGTGCCATTGACCCCGGGCCGCAGTTCTTC. Translating gives CSAIDPGPQFF.

With respect to this clonotype: The junction does not match germline at one end; this may be a read error. The chain recombines TRBV7-2 with TRBJ2-3; D is undetermined. CDR1 and CDR2 (germline): SGHTA, FQGNSA. The CDR3 runs to 17 residues. The chain's CDR3 is CARSSRLAGQSTDTHYF. CDR3 DNA: TGTGCCAGAAGCTCCCGATTAGCCGGCCAAAGCACAGATACGCATTATTTT.

The chain recombines TRBV28 with TRBJ2-3, with D unresolved. The V end was cut by 11 bases, the J end by 6 bases, with 15 bases between. The V gene's germline CDR1 is MDHEN and CDR2 SYDVKM. The CDR3 has 12 residues. CDR3 sequence (DNA): TGTGCCGTAGCCGATAATCCGGATACGCAGTATTTT. It translates to CAVADNPDTQYF. The full variable domain, rest sourced from reference TRBV28 and TRBJ2-3, is DVKVTQSSRYLVKRTGEKVFLECVQDMDHENMFWYRQDPGLGLRLIYFSYDVKMKEKGDIPEGYSVSREKKERFSLILESASTNQTSMYLCAVADNPDTQYFGPGTRLTVL.

The gene calls are TRBV18 and TRBJ1-3; the D is unclear. Trimming removed 3 bases at V and 0 bases at J, with 12 bases between. In germline, CDR1 is KGHSH, CDR2 LQKENI. The CDR3 length is 16 residues. The CDR3 sequence: CASSPPGMSSGNTIYF. The CDR3 coding sequence is TGTGCCAGCTCACCTCCCGGGATGAGCTCTGGAAACACCATATATTTT.

Ten or more counts support this clonotype. This chain connects TRBV20-1 to TRBJ2-7; 9 bases are shared with TRBD1. Trimming removed 3 bases from V and 3 bases from J; junction bases left unmatched: 9. Germline V gene data show CDR1 as DFQATT and CDR2 as SNEGSKA (reference sequence). CDR3 size: 15 residues. This chain's CDR3 is CSASKATGGGYEQYF. CDR3 DNA sequence: TGCAGTGCTAGTAAAGCGACAGGGGGAGGCTACGAGCAGTACTTC.

This sequence joins TRBV27 and TRBJ1-5; TRBD1 matches 7 bases. The CDR3 is 19 amino acids. Germline CDR1 MNHEY, CDR2 SMNVEV (reference sequence). V shed 5 bases, J shed 4 bases, and the junction held 20 bases outside the gene matches. The CDR3 nucleotides read TGTGCCAGCAGTCGGAGGGGGCGGTCCACCGGGTTAACAAATCAGCCCCAGCATTTT. Its translation: CASSRRGRSTGLTNQPQHF.

This clonotype was counted at least ten times. V usage is TRBV7-2 and J usage is TRBJ1-2; no clear D. Trimming pared 5 bases from V and 8 bases from J, leaving 18 bases between. The germline CDR1 and CDR2 sequences are SGHTA and FQGNSA. CDR3 length equals 14 residues. For the CDR3, the DNA is TGTGCCAGCAGCGTGTATGATGATTATGGGGGCTACACCTTC. As protein: CASSVYDDYGGYTF. The variable domain in full, completed from reference TRBV7-2 and TRBJ1-2, reads GAGVSQSPSNKVTEKGKDVELRCDPISGHTALYWYRQSLGQGLEFLIYFQGNSAPDKSGLPSDRFSAERTGGSVSTLTIQRTQQEDSAVYLCASSVYDDYGGYTFGSGTRLTVV.

This chain links TRBV5-1 with TRBJ2-5; 10 bases agree with TRBD1. The CDR3 loop spans 15 amino acids. The germline V gene encodes CDR1 SGHRS and CDR2 YFSETQ. V lost 4 bases, J lost 7 bases, and 10 bases stayed unmatched. The CDR3 nucleotides are TGCGCCAGCAGCCTCGGACAGGGGGGGCTGGTGACCCAGTACTTC. Its translation is CASSLGQGGLVTQYF.

This chain connects TRBV3-1 to TRBJ2-2; 10 bases are a match to TRBD1. Germline V lookup: CDR1 LGHDT, CDR2 YNNKEL (reference sequence). Trimming removed 0 bases from V and 6 bases from J; junction bases left unmatched: 1. The CDR3 totals 15 residues. In DNA form, the CDR3 reads TGTGCCAGCAGCCAAGACGGGACAGGGGCCGGGGAGCTGTTTTTT. Amino acid sequence: CASSQDGTGAGELFF.

At least ten counts were recorded for this clonotype. The gene calls are TRBV12-3 or TRBV12-4 and TRBJ1-5; D is perhaps TRBD1 (6 bases). Trimming took 3 bases from V and 2 from J, leaving 17 bases between them. The CDR3 is 17 amino acids. The CDR3 here is CASSLSGANGGNQPQHF. The CDR3 DNA reads as TGTGCCAGCAGTTTGTCAGGGGCAAATGGTGGCAATCAGCCCCAGCATTTT.

This clonotype was detected only a few times. The CDR3 sequence is CASSGQGAIYGYTF. CDR3 sequence (DNA): TGTGCCAGCAGCGGACAGGGGGCGATCTATGGCTACACCTTC. The chain is built from TRBV27 and TRBJ1-2, with 11 bases matching TRBD1. J gave up 4 bases and V 6 bases, and 4 bases lay outside the gene matches. From germline, CDR1 is MNHEY and CDR2 SMNVEV (reference sequence). The CDR3 loop spans 14 amino acids.

This clonotype was detected only a few times. The gene calls are TRBV20-1 and TRBJ1-4; 7 nucleotides align to TRBD1. This CDR3 has 13 residues. Germline CDR1 reads DFQATT; CDR2 reads SNEGSKA (reference sequence). Trimming removed 3 bases from V and 5 bases from J; junction bases left unmatched: 3. The CDR3 DNA is TGCAGTGCTAGGACAGGGTGGAATGAAAAACTGTTTTTT. This codes for CSARTGWNEKLFF.

This clonotype appeared a few times. The J gene is TRBJ1-2, the V gene TRBV6-2 or TRBV6-3; D uncertain. CDR1 and CDR2 (germline): MNHEY, SVGEGT. CDR3 length: 13 amino acids. Trimming left V 5 bases short and J 2 bases short, with 9 bases between. This CDR3 is CASSNDRNYGYTF. The CDR3 DNA reads TGTGCCAGCAGTAACGACCGAAACTATGGCTACACCTTC.